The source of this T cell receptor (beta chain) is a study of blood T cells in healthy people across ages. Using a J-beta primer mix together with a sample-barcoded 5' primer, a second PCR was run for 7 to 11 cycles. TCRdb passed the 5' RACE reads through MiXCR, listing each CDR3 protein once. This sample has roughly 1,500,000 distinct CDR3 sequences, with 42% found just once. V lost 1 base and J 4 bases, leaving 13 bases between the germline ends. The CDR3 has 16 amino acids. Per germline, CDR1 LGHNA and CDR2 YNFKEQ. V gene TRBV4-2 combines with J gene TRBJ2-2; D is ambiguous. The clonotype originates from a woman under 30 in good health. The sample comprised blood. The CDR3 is CASSQAVGGGTGELFF. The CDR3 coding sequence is TGTGCCAGCAGCCAAGCGGTCGGCGGCGGCACCGGGGAGCTGTTTTTT.